This TCR beta chain was identified in a study of brain T cells in children with intractable seizures. Notes on the study in general: Known viral epitope-specific CDR3s closely matched each case's top public brain CDR3. Viral specificity was inferred only from CDR3 similarity; HCMV serostatus was unknown.

As for this clone: What it binds is not known.

Assay: immunoSEQ multiplex PCR; the TCRdb copy retains only in-frame clones and omits some. The repertoire has approximately 7,800 clones, around 67% of them found once; the top ten carry approximately 9%. V lost 11 bases, J lost 2 bases, and 21 bases lay in between. This CDR3 contains 15 residues. Germline CDR1 reads MNHNY; CDR2 reads SVGAGI (reference sequence). Surgery cases with the highest brain T cell transcript signatures were chosen for sequencing. Before surgery, patients took at least one anti-epileptic drug. The sample here was resected brain tissue, taken at surgery. The receptor was isolated from a boy under two years old with tuberous sclerosis and intractable seizures. The V call is TRBV6-6, the J call TRBJ1-2; D not certain. This CDR3 reads CAVLTSADRNYGYTF. CDR3 in DNA: TGTGCCGTCCTAACTAGCGCAGACCGAAACTATGGCTACACCTTC.